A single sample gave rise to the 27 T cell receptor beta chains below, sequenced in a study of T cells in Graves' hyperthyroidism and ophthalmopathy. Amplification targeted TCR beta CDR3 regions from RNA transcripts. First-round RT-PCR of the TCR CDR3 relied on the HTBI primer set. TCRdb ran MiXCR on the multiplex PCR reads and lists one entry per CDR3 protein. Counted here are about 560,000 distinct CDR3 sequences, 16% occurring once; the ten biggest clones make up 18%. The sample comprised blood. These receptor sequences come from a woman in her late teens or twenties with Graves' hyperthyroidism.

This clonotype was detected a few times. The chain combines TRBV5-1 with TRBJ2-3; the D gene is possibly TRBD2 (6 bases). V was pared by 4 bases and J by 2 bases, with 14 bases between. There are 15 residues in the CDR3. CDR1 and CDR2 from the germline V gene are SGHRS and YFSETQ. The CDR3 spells CASSGDFRATDTQYF. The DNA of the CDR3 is TGCGCCAGCAGCGGGGACTTCCGGGCCACAGATACGCAGTATTTT. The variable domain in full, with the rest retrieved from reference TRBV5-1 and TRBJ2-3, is KAGVTQTPRYLIKTRGQQVTLSCSPISGHRSVSWYQQTPGQGLQFLFEYFSETQRNKGNFPGRFSGRQFSNSRSEMNVSTLELGDSALYLCASSGDFRATDTQYFGPGTRLTVL.

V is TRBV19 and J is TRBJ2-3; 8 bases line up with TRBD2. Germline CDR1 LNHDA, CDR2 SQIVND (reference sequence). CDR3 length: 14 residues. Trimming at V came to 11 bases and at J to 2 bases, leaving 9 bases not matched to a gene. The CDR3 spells CAARSGGHTDTQYF. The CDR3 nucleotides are TGTGCCGCGAGGTCGGGGGGGCACACAGATACGCAGTATTTT.

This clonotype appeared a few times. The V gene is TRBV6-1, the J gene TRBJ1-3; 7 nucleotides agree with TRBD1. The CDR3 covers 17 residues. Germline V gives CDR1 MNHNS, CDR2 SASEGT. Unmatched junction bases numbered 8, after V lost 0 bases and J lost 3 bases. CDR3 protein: CASSEAPWDSSGNTIYF. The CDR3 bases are TGTGCCAGCAGTGAAGCGCCTTGGGACAGTAGTGGAAACACCATATATTTT.

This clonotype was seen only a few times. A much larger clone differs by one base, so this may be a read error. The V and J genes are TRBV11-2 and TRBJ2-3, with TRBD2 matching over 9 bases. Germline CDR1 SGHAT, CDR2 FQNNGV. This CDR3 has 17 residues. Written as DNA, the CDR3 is TGTGCCAGCAGCACCGGAAGGGGCGGGACTAGCACAGATGCGCAGTATTTT. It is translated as CASSTGRGGTSTDAQYF.

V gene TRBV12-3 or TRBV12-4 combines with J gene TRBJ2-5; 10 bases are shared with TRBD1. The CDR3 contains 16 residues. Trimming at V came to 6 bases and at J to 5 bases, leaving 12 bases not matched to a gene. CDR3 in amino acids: CASRHGTGAPGETQYF. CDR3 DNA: TGTGCCAGCAGGCATGGGACAGGGGCCCCGGGGGAGACCCAGTACTTC.

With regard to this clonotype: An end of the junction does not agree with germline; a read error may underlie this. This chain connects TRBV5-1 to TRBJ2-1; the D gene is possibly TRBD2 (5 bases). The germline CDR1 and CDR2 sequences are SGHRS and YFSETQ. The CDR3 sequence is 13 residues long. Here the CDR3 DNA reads TGCGCCAGCAGCCCGGACTCGTACAATGACCAGTTCTTC. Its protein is CASSPDSYNDQFF. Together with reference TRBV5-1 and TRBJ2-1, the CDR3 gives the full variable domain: KAGVTQTPRYLIKTRGQQVTLSCSPISGHRSVSWYQQTPGQGLQFLFEYFSETQRNKGNFPGRFSGRQFSNSRSEMNVSTLELGDSALYLCASSPDSYNDQFFGPGTRLTVL.

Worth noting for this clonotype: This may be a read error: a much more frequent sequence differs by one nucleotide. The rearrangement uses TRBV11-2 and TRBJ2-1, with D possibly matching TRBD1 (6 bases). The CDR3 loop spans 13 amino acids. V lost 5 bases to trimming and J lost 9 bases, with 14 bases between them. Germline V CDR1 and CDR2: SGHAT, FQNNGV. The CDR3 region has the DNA TGTGCCAGCAGCGTACAGGGTATGGTTGAGCAGTTCTTC. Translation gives CASSVQGMVEQFF.

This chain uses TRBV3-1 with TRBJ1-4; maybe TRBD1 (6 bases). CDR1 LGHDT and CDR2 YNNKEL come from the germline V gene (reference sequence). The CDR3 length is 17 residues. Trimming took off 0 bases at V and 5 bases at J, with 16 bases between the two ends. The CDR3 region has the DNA TGTGCCAGCAGCCAAGATCGAGGGTGGACAGTCAATGAAAAACTGTTTTTT. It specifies CASSQDRGWTVNEKLFF.

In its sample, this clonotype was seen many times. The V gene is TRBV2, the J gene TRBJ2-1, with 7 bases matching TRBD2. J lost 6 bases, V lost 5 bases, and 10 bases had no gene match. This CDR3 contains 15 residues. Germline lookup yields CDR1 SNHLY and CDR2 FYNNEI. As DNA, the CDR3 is TGTGCCAGCAGTCAATGGGGGGGGTACCGCAATGAGCAGTTCTTC. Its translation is CASSQWGGYRNEQFF.

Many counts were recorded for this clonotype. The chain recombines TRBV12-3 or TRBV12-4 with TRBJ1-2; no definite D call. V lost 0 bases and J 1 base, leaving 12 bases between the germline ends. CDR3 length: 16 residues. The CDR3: CASSLARLAINYGYTF. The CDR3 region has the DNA TGTGCCAGCAGTTTAGCGCGATTGGCCATTAACTATGGCTACACCTTC.

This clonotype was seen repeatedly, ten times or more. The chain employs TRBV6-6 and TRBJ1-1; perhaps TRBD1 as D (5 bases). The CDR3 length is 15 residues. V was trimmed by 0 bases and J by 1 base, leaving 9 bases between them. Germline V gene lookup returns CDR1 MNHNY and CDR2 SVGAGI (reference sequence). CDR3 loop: CASSYSNQGNTEAFF. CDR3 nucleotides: TGTGCCAGCAGTTACTCGAATCAGGGGAACACTGAAGCTTTCTTT.

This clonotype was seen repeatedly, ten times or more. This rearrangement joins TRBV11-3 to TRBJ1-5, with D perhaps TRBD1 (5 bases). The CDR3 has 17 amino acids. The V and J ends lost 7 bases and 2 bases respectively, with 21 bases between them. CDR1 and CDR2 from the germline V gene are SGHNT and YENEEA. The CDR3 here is CASTSFVQGPGNQPQHF. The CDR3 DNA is TGTGCCAGCACCAGCTTTGTTCAGGGCCCCGGCAATCAGCCCCAGCATTTT. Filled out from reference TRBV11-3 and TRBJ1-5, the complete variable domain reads EAGVVQSPRYKIIEKKQPVAFWCNPISGHNTLYWYLQNLGQGPELLIRYENEEAVDDSQLPKDRFSAERLKGVDSTLKIQPAELGDSAVYLCASTSFVQGPGNQPQHFGDGTRLSIL.

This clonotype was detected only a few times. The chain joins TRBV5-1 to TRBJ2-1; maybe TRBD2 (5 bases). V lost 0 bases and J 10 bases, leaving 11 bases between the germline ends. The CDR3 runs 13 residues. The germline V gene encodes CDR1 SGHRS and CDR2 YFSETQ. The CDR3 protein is CASSLATGMEQFF. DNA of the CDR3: TGCGCCAGCAGCTTGGCGACCGGGATGGAGCAGTTCTTC.

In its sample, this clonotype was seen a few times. The CDR3 region is CASSQWFTGGDYEQYF. DNA of the CDR3: TGTGCCAGCAGTCAGTGGTTCACAGGGGGAGACTACGAGCAGTACTTC. The V gene is TRBV6-2 or TRBV6-3, the J gene TRBJ2-7, with 8 bases fitting TRBD1. Germline values: CDR1 MNHEY, CDR2 SVGEGT. The CDR3 is 16 amino acids. V lost 5 bases and J lost 3; bases outside the gene matches: 12.

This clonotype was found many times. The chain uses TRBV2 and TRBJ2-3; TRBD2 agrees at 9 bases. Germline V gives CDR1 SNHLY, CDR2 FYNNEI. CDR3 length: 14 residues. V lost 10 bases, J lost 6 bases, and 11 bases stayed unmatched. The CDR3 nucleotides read TGTGCCATCTCGCCGCGGCTAGCGGGGGATACGCAGTATTTT. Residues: CAISPRLAGDTQYF. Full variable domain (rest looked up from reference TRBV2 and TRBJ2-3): EPEVTQTPSHQVTQMGQEVILRCVPISNHLYFYWYRQILGQKVEFLVSFYNNEISEKSEIFDDQFSVERPDGSNFTLKIRSTKLEDSAMYFCAISPRLAGDTQYFGPGTRLTVL.

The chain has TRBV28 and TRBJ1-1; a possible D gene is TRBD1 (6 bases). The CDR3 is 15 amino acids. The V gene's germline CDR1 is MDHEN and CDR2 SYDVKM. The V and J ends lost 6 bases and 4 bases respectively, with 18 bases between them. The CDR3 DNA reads TGTGCCAGCAGATCCTACAGGGTGGCGGGCACTGAAGCTTTCTTT. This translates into CASRSYRVAGTEAFF.

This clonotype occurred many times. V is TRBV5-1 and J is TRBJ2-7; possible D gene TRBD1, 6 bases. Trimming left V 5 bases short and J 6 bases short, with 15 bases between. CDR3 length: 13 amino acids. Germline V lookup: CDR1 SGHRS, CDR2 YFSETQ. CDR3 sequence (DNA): TGCGCCAGCAGGTATACAGGGAACCCCGAGCAGTACTTC. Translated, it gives CASRYTGNPEQYF.

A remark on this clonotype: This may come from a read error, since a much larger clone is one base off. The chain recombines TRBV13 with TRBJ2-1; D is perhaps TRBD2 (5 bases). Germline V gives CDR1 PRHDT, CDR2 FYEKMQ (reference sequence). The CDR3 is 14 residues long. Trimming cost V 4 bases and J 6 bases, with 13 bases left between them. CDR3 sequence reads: CASSSRRPPNEQFF. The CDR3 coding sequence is TGTGCCAGCAGCTCCAGGAGGCCCCCCAATGAGCAGTTCTTC.

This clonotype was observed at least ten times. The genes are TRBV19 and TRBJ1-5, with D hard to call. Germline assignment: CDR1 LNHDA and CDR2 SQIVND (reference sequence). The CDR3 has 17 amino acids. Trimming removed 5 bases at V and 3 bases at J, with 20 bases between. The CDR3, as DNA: TGTGCCAGTAGTCCCAGACCCGACCGCGGCGACAATCAGCCCCAGCATTTT. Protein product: CASSPRPDRGDNQPQHF.

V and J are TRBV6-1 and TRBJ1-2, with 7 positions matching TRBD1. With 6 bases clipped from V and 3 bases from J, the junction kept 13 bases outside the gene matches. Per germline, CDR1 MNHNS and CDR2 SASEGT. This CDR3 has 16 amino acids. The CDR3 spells CASSPPAIQGYYGYTF. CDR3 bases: TGTGCCAGCAGCCCGCCAGCAATACAGGGGTACTATGGCTACACCTTC.

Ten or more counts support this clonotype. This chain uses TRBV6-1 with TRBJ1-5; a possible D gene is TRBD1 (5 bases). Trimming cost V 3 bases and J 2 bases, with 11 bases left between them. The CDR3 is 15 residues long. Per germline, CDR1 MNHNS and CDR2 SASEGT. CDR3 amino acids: CASSEQGNRNQPQHF. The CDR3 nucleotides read TGTGCCAGCAGTGAGCAGGGAAACCGCAATCAGCCCCAGCATTTT.

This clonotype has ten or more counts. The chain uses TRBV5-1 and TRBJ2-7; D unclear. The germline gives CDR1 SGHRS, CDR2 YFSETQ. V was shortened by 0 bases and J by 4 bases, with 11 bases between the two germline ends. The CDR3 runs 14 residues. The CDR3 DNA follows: TGCGCCAGCAGCTTGGATACCGGAATTTACGAGCAGTACTTC. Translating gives CASSLDTGIYEQYF.

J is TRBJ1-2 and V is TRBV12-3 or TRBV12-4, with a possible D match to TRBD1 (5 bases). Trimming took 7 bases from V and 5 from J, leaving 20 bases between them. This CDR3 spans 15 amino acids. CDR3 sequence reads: CASTSRDQSFYGYTF. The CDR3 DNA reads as TGTGCCAGCACCTCCAGGGACCAGAGTTTTTATGGCTACACCTTC.

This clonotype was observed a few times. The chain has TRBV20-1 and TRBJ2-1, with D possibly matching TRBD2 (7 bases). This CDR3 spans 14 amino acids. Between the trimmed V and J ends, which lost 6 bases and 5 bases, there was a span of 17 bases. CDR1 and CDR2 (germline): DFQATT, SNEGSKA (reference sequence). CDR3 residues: CSALRGPGDNEQFF. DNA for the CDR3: TGCAGTGCCCTGCGGGGGCCCGGAGACAATGAGCAGTTCTTC.

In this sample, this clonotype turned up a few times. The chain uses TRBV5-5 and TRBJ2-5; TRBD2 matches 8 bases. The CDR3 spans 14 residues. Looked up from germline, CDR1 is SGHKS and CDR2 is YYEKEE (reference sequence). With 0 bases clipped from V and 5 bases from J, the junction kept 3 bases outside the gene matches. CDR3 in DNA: TGTGCCAGCAGCTTGGTGGGACTAGGCGAGACCCAGTACTTC. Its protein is CASSLVGLGETQYF.

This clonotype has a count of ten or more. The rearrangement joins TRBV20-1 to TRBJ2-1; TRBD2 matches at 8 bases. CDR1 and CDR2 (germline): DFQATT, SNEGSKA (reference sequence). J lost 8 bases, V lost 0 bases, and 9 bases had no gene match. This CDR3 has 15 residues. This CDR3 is CSARDTGGAGDEQFF. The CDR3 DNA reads TGCAGTGCTAGAGATACCGGGGGGGCCGGCGATGAGCAGTTCTTC.

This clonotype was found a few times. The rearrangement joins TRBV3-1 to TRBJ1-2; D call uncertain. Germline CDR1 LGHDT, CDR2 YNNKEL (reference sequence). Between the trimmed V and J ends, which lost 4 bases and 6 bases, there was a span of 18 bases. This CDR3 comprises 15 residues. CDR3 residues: CASSLPYEAENGYTF. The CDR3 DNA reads TGTGCCAGCAGCCTCCCTTATGAGGCAGAGAATGGCTACACCTTC.